This is a list of T cell receptor beta chains from one sample in a study of early T cells in non-severe SARS-CoV-2 infection. TCRdb ran MiXCR on the 5' RACE reads and lists one entry per CDR3 protein. The sample records 87,000 or so distinct CDR3 sequences, 12% to 15% being singletons. What was sequenced was whole blood. The receptors come from an adult who was a healthcare worker with PCR-confirmed SARS-CoV-2 infection or an uninfected control (not recorded which). CDR3s include the opening cysteine and the closing phenylalanine or tryptophan. Each record gives: V gene, clone size, D gene, J gene, CDR3 DNA, CDR3 protein. The D gene is left open where the match is weak. Rows give clone size only sometimes, using once, few, many, or a class for an expanded clone.

v_gene: TRBV6-6; abundance: NA; d_gene: NA; j_gene: TRBJ1-6; CDR3nt: TGTGCCAGCAGTTACTCGACAGGACAGACTAATTCACCCCTCCACTTT; CDR3aa: CASSYSTGQTNSPLHF
v_gene: TRBV29-1; abundance: NA; d_gene: NA; j_gene: TRBJ2-5; CDR3nt: TGCAGCGTTTCTCGCACATATCAAGAGACCCAGTACTTC; CDR3aa: CSVSRTYQETQYF
v_gene: TRBV20-1; abundance: NA; d_gene: NA; j_gene: TRBJ2-7; CDR3nt: TGCAGTGCTCCCGGTTCTGCCTTGTCCTTCTACGAGCAGTACTTC; CDR3aa: CSAPGSALSFYEQYF
v_gene: TRBV7-3; abundance: NA; d_gene: TRBD2; j_gene: TRBJ2-5; CDR3nt: TGTGCCAGCAGCCCGACGGGGAGGGCCCGGGAGACCCAGTACTTC; CDR3aa: CASSPTGRARETQYF
v_gene: TRBV5-8; abundance: NA; d_gene: NA; j_gene: TRBJ2-2; CDR3nt: TGTGCCAGCAGCTTGGAACTGAACACCGGGGAGCTGTTTTTT; CDR3aa: CASSLELNTGELFF
v_gene: TRBV11-2; abundance: few; d_gene: NA; j_gene: TRBJ2-5; CDR3nt: TGTGCCAGCAGCTTAAGTAGGCAGGGAATTCTGACCCAGTACTTC; CDR3aa: CASSLSRQGILTQYF
v_gene: TRBV7-9; abundance: few; d_gene: NA; j_gene: TRBJ2-7; CDR3nt: TGTGCCAGCAGCCAAAGGACGGCGTCCTACGAGCAGTACTTC; CDR3aa: CASSQRTASYEQYF
v_gene: TRBV4-3; abundance: NA; d_gene: TRBD1; j_gene: TRBJ2-7; CDR3nt: TGCGCCAGCAGCCATGCCGGGACAGGGCCATACGAGCAGTACTTC; CDR3aa: CASSHAGTGPYEQYF
v_gene: TRBV3-1; abundance: few; d_gene: TRBD2; j_gene: TRBJ2-1; CDR3nt: TGTGCCAGCAGCCAAGGCCTAGCGGGGGAATACAATGAGCAGTTCTTC; CDR3aa: CASSQGLAGEYNEQFF
v_gene: TRBV10-3; abundance: NA; d_gene: NA; j_gene: TRBJ2-7; CDR3nt: TGTGCCATCAGTGACTCAACTTACGAGCAGTACTTC; CDR3aa: CAISDSTYEQYF
v_gene: TRBV2; abundance: NA; d_gene: NA; j_gene: TRBJ2-3; CDR3nt: TGTGCCAGCAGGCCCCAAGGCCGGGAAACAGATACGCAGTATTTT; CDR3aa: CASRPQGRETDTQYF
v_gene: TRBV7-2; abundance: many; d_gene: NA; j_gene: TRBJ2-2; CDR3nt: TGTGCCAGCAGCTTAGTTGTGACAGGAGGCGGGGAGCTGTTTTTT; CDR3aa: CASSLVVTGGGELFF
v_gene: TRBV19; abundance: NA; d_gene: NA; j_gene: TRBJ1-4; CDR3nt: TGTGCCAGTAGTACTACAGGCGCAACTAATGAAAAACTGTTTTTT; CDR3aa: CASSTTGATNEKLFF
v_gene: TRBV7-6; abundance: few; d_gene: NA; j_gene: TRBJ2-1; CDR3nt: TGTGCCAGCAGCCCTTACGGGCTAAATGAGCAGTTCTTC; CDR3aa: CASSPYGLNEQFF
v_gene: TRBV27; abundance: many; d_gene: NA; j_gene: TRBJ2-2; CDR3nt: TGTGCCAGCAGTTTCCGAGCTGGCGGGGAGCTGTTTTTT; CDR3aa: CASSFRAGGELFF
v_gene: TRBV2; abundance: NA; d_gene: TRBD1; j_gene: TRBJ1-1; CDR3nt: TGTGCCAGCAGGAGGGGACAGGGGGCTGCTGAAGCTTTCTTT; CDR3aa: CASRRGQGAAEAFF
v_gene: TRBV6-2/TRBV6-3; abundance: NA; d_gene: TRBD1; j_gene: TRBJ2-2; CDR3nt: TGTGCCAGCAGACACCTGACAGGGGACACCGGGGAGCTGTTTTTT; CDR3aa: CASRHLTGDTGELFF
v_gene: TRBV10-3; abundance: NA; d_gene: TRBD1; j_gene: TRBJ1-6; CDR3nt: TGTGCCATCAGAGACACAGGGGATTCTAATTCACCCCTCCACTTT; CDR3aa: CAIRDTGDSNSPLHF
v_gene: TRBV6-1; abundance: NA; d_gene: TRBD1; j_gene: TRBJ1-6; CDR3nt: TGTGCCAGCAGCGCAGAGACAGGGGGCCGTTCACCCCTCCACTTT; CDR3aa: CASSAETGGRSPLHF
v_gene: TRBV5-4; abundance: NA; d_gene: NA; j_gene: TRBJ1-2; CDR3nt: TGTGCCAGCAGCTTGGACGCTTTACTTTATGGCTACACCTTC; CDR3aa: CASSLDALLYGYTF
v_gene: TRBV20-1; abundance: few; d_gene: TRBD1; j_gene: TRBJ2-2; CDR3nt: TGCAGTGCTAGAGACTTGGGACAGGTGACCGGGGAGCTGTTTTTT; CDR3aa: CSARDLGQVTGELFF
v_gene: TRBV4-2; abundance: few; d_gene: NA; j_gene: TRBJ2-7; CDR3nt: TGTGCCAGCAGCCCGGACGGCTTCGAGCAGTACTTC; CDR3aa: CASSPDGFEQYF
v_gene: TRBV6-2/TRBV6-3; abundance: NA; d_gene: NA; j_gene: TRBJ2-7; CDR3nt: TGTGCCAGCAGTTACTCACAGAGCTACGAGCAGTACTTC; CDR3aa: CASSYSQSYEQYF
v_gene: TRBV29-1; abundance: NA; d_gene: NA; j_gene: TRBJ1-2; CDR3nt: TGCAGCGGTGACGGGGGTGGCTACACCTTC; CDR3aa: CSGDGGGYTF
v_gene: TRBV25-1; abundance: NA; d_gene: NA; j_gene: TRBJ2-7; CDR3nt: TGTGCCAGCAGTGCCCTTTACGAGCAGTACTTC; CDR3aa: CASSALYEQYF
v_gene: TRBV18; abundance: few; d_gene: NA; j_gene: TRBJ2-6; CDR3nt: TGTGCCAGCTCACCTACGAGCACAGTAATATCTGGGGCCAACGTCCTGACTTTC; CDR3aa: CASSPTSTVISGANVLTF
v_gene: TRBV5-4; abundance: NA; d_gene: NA; j_gene: TRBJ2-3; CDR3nt: TGTGCCAGCAGCTTGGGTCTAATGGGAACAGATACGCAGTATTTT; CDR3aa: CASSLGLMGTDTQYF
v_gene: TRBV4-1; abundance: NA; d_gene: NA; j_gene: TRBJ1-5; CDR3nt: TGCGCCAGCAGCCAAGGGCACGGAAATAATCAGCCCCAGCATTTT; CDR3aa: CASSQGHGNNQPQHF
v_gene: TRBV3-1; abundance: many; d_gene: NA; j_gene: TRBJ2-1; CDR3nt: TGTGCCAGCAGCCAATGGTCGGACAATGAGCAGTTCTTC; CDR3aa: CASSQWSDNEQFF
v_gene: TRBV7-2; abundance: few; d_gene: NA; j_gene: TRBJ2-5; CDR3nt: TGTGCCAGCAGCTTTGCGGGGGCAGAGGAGGAGACCCAGTACTTC; CDR3aa: CASSFAGAEEETQYF
v_gene: TRBV12-3/TRBV12-4; abundance: NA; d_gene: TRBD1; j_gene: TRBJ2-7; CDR3nt: TGTGCCAGCAGAACCTCCCGGGACAGGGGCGGGTACGAGCAGTACTTC; CDR3aa: CASRTSRDRGGYEQYF
v_gene: TRBV28; abundance: NA; d_gene: NA; j_gene: TRBJ2-7; CDR3nt: TGTGCCACCCAGCAGGGTGGTGGCTACGAGCAGTACTTC; CDR3aa: CATQQGGGYEQYF
v_gene: TRBV9; abundance: NA; d_gene: NA; j_gene: TRBJ2-7; CDR3nt: TGTGCCAGCAGCTTGGTTGACAGGACCCCTGGCGAGCAGTACTTC; CDR3aa: CASSLVDRTPGEQYF
v_gene: TRBV28; abundance: NA; d_gene: NA; j_gene: TRBJ1-1; CDR3nt: TGTGCCAGCAGTGAGGCTCAGGGTAACACTGAAGCTTTCTTT; CDR3aa: CASSEAQGNTEAFF
v_gene: TRBV4-1; abundance: NA; d_gene: TRBD2; j_gene: TRBJ2-3; CDR3nt: TGCGCCAGCAGCCAAGCACTAGCGGTTACAGATACGCAGTATTTT; CDR3aa: CASSQALAVTDTQYF
v_gene: TRBV28; abundance: few; d_gene: TRBD1; j_gene: TRBJ2-7; CDR3nt: TGTGCCAGCAGCTTACCCTCGGGGACAGCCTACGAGCAGTACTTC; CDR3aa: CASSLPSGTAYEQYF
v_gene: TRBV10-1; abundance: few; d_gene: NA; j_gene: TRBJ2-7; CDR3nt: TGCGCCAGCAGTGAAGGAGGGGTTCCCTCCTACGAGCAGTACTTC; CDR3aa: CASSEGGVPSYEQYF
v_gene: TRBV4-2; abundance: many; d_gene: NA; j_gene: TRBJ2-7; CDR3nt: TGTGCCAGCAGCCAAGCCCGGACAGCAGACTACTACGAGCAGTACTTC; CDR3aa: CASSQARTADYYEQYF
v_gene: TRBV7-8; abundance: few; d_gene: TRBD1; j_gene: TRBJ1-6; CDR3nt: TGTGCCAGCAGCTTAATTTACCCGGACAGGTTCCTCTATAATTCACCCCTCCATTTT; CDR3aa: CASSLIYPDRFLYNSPLHF
v_gene: TRBV10-1; abundance: few; d_gene: TRBD2; j_gene: TRBJ2-7; CDR3nt: TGCGCCAGCTCGTCCTTAGCGGGGGTCCACGAGCAGTACTTC; CDR3aa: CASSSLAGVHEQYF
v_gene: TRBV11-2; abundance: NA; d_gene: NA; j_gene: TRBJ2-1; CDR3nt: TGTGCCAGCAGCCCCATGAATGAGCAGTTCTTC; CDR3aa: CASSPMNEQFF
v_gene: TRBV4-1; abundance: NA; d_gene: NA; j_gene: TRBJ1-2; CDR3nt: TGCGCCAGCAGCCACCGTTCCCGGGACATTAACTATGGCTACACCTTC; CDR3aa: CASSHRSRDINYGYTF
v_gene: TRBV10-3; abundance: once; d_gene: NA; j_gene: TRBJ2-7; CDR3nt: TGTGCCATCAGCGCTGGGGGTTACGAGCAGTACTTC; CDR3aa: CAISAGGYEQYF
v_gene: TRBV19; abundance: few; d_gene: NA; j_gene: TRBJ2-7; CDR3nt: TGTGCCAGTAGTACATCTGTAGGAGAGCAGTACTTC; CDR3aa: CASSTSVGEQYF
v_gene: TRBV20-1; abundance: NA; d_gene: NA; j_gene: TRBJ2-4; CDR3nt: TGCAGTGCTAGTAGGGCAGGACAGAAAAACATTCAGTACTTC; CDR3aa: CSASRAGQKNIQYF
v_gene: TRBV11-3; abundance: few; d_gene: TRBD1; j_gene: TRBJ2-7; CDR3nt: TGTGCCAGCAGCTTACCGAGGGGGACAGAGATCTACGAGCAGTACTTC; CDR3aa: CASSLPRGTEIYEQYF
v_gene: TRBV6-2/TRBV6-3; abundance: few; d_gene: NA; j_gene: TRBJ1-1; CDR3nt: TGTGCCAGCAGGTGGACATCTGAAGCTTTCTTT; CDR3aa: CASRWTSEAFF
v_gene: TRBV6-5; abundance: few; d_gene: NA; j_gene: TRBJ1-6; CDR3nt: TGTGCCAGCAGTTGGAGGGTAGATAATTCACCCCTCCACTTT; CDR3aa: CASSWRVDNSPLHF
v_gene: TRBV20-1; abundance: few; d_gene: NA; j_gene: TRBJ2-6; CDR3nt: TGCAGTGCTACCCGGGACGGAGCGAACGTCCTGACTTTC; CDR3aa: CSATRDGANVLTF
v_gene: TRBV4-1; abundance: few; d_gene: TRBD1; j_gene: TRBJ2-7; CDR3nt: TGCGCCAGCAGCCAAGATGGAAACAGGGGAAATCGGGAGCAGTACTTC; CDR3aa: CASSQDGNRGNREQYF
v_gene: TRBV4-2; abundance: many; d_gene: TRBD2; j_gene: TRBJ2-7; CDR3nt: TGTGCCAGCAGCCATCCCCTAGCGGGGGCTGAGCAGTACTTC; CDR3aa: CASSHPLAGAEQYF
v_gene: TRBV5-1; abundance: few; d_gene: TRBD1; j_gene: TRBJ1-4; CDR3nt: TGCGCCAGCAGCTGGGCGGCAGGGGGCACTAATGAAAAACTGTTTTTT; CDR3aa: CASSWAAGGTNEKLFF
v_gene: TRBV12-3/TRBV12-4; abundance: few; d_gene: NA; j_gene: TRBJ1-5; CDR3nt: TGTGCCAGCAGTTCACTTTCGGGGGGCATGGGCAATCAGCCCCAGCATTTT; CDR3aa: CASSSLSGGMGNQPQHF
v_gene: TRBV7-2; abundance: few; d_gene: NA; j_gene: TRBJ1-5; CDR3nt: TGTGCCAGCAGCTCCTACGGGACCCAAAATCAGCCCCAGCATTTT; CDR3aa: CASSSYGTQNQPQHF